Listed here are 32 T cell receptor beta chains from one sample, sequenced in a study of T cells after yellow fever vaccination. TCRdb used MiXCR to reprocess the 5' RACE reads, holding one entry per CDR3 protein. In the table there are hundreds of thousands of distinct CDR3 sequences, 3.6% of which are singletons. Sequencing used PBMCs, obtained on the day of the yellow fever booster vaccination. All receptors derive from a man aged 18 to 29 who received the YFV17D yellow fever vaccine.

This clonotype was recorded a few times. The rearrangement uses TRBV5-1 and TRBJ1-1, with TRBD1 identical over 9 bases. There are 13 residues in the CDR3. In germline, CDR1 is SGHRS, CDR2 YFSETQ. V lost 5 bases and J lost 11; bases outside the gene matches: 10. The CDR3 region has the DNA TGCGCCAGCAGACCGGGACAGGGATGGGGGGCTTTCTTT. Protein product: CASRPGQGWGAFF.

Ten or more counts support this clonotype. This chain links TRBV7-2 with TRBJ1-4; no clear D. The germline CDR1 and CDR2 sequences are SGHTA and FQGNSA. Trimming left V 4 bases short and J 7 bases short, with 10 bases between. The CDR3 length is 13 residues. As DNA, the CDR3 is TGTGCCAGCAGCTCGGTAGTCCCTGAAAAACTGTTTTTT. It translates to CASSSVVPEKLFF.

In this sample, this clonotype turned up many times. The chain couples TRBV20-1 to TRBJ1-2; the match to TRBD1 covers 7 bases. CDR1 DFQATT and CDR2 SNEGSKA come from the germline V gene (reference sequence). V shed 3 bases, J shed 3 bases, and the junction held 4 bases outside the gene matches. This CDR3 is built from 13 residues. As DNA, the CDR3 is TGCAGTGCTAGGGAGACAGGGTACTATGGCTACACCTTC. Translated: CSARETGYYGYTF.

The chain uses TRBV12-3 or TRBV12-4 and TRBJ2-3, with a possible D match to TRBD1 (5 bases). CDR3 size: 14 residues. The ends were cut back, 3 bases at V and 8 bases at J, with 15 bases in the middle. The CDR3 sequence: CASSFGQGTGTQYF. Written as DNA, the CDR3 is TGTGCCAGCAGTTTTGGTCAGGGCACCGGTACGCAGTATTTT.

This clonotype has at least ten counts. The CDR3 loop is CSVLGVTHHEKLFF. The CDR3 DNA reads TGCAGCGTTTTGGGAGTAACGCACCATGAAAAACTGTTTTTT. V is TRBV29-1 and J is TRBJ1-4; no clear D gene. This CDR3 is 14 amino acids long. V was clipped by 5 bases and J by 6 bases, with 16 bases between them. CDR1 and CDR2 from the germline V gene are SQVTM and ANQGSEA.

This clonotype showed up many times. The J gene is TRBJ2-3, the V gene TRBV3-1, with D possibly called TRBD1 or TRBD2 (5 bases each). Trimming took off 2 bases at V and 3 bases at J, with 12 bases between the two ends. Germline CDR1 reads LGHDT; CDR2 reads YNNKEL (reference sequence). The CDR3 loop spans 15 amino acids. DNA for the CDR3: TGTGCCAGCAGCCAAAGGTCGGGGCGAACAGATACGCAGTATTTT. The encoded protein is CASSQRSGRTDTQYF.

This clonotype was counted at least ten times. This chain connects TRBV5-1 to TRBJ2-7; D is unclear. The CDR3 runs to 13 residues. Trimming stripped 3 bases from V and 2 bases from J, with 9 bases between. Germline V gene sequence: CDR1 SGHRS, CDR2 YFSETQ. CDR3 nucleotide sequence: TGCGCCAGCAGCTCCGGACCTACCTACGAGCAGTACTTC. As protein: CASSSGPTYEQYF.

J is TRBJ1-4 and V is TRBV7-2, with D possibly matching TRBD1 (6 bases). The CDR3 runs 17 residues. Trimming removed 2 bases from V and 0 bases from J, with 13 bases in between. Germline V gene data show CDR1 as SGHTA and CDR2 as FQGNSA. The chain's CDR3 is CASSLNQGFATNEKLFF. As DNA, the CDR3 is TGTGCCAGCAGCTTAAACCAGGGGTTTGCAACTAATGAAAAACTGTTTTTT.

This clonotype was recorded many times. V gene TRBV7-2 combines with J gene TRBJ1-6, with unresolved D. The V gene's germline CDR1 is SGHTA and CDR2 FQGNSA. This CDR3 has 14 amino acids. The V gene lost 2 bases and the J gene lost 3 bases, with 5 bases spanning the gap. Here the CDR3 DNA reads TGTGCCAGCAGCTTATATTTCTATAATTCACCCCTCCACTTT. Its protein product is CASSLYFYNSPLHF.

The genes are TRBV12-3 or TRBV12-4 and TRBJ1-5; 8 nucleotides match TRBD1. CDR3 length equals 13 residues. J was trimmed by 7 bases and V by 5 bases; bases with no gene match: 4. The CDR3, as DNA: TGTGCCAGCAGTGGACAGGGAGAGCAGCCCCAGCATTTT. Its translation is CASSGQGEQPQHF.

This clonotype was detected many times. The chain carries TRBV7-3 and TRBJ1-1; 9 nucleotides agree with TRBD1. V lost 4 bases, J lost 6 bases, and 9 bases stayed unmatched. The CDR3 extends over 15 amino acids. Germline V lookup: CDR1 SGHTA, CDR2 FQGTGA. The CDR3 loop reads CASSSRTGDVSEAFF. Here the CDR3 DNA reads TGTGCCAGCAGCTCCAGGACAGGGGACGTGTCTGAAGCTTTCTTT.

The CDR3 sequence is CASSLVGGGFSTDTQYF. The CDR3 DNA reads as TGTGCCAGCAGCTTAGTTGGCGGGGGGTTTAGCACAGATACGCAGTATTTT. The chain joins TRBV7-2 to TRBJ2-3; 8 bases align to TRBD2. The CDR3 is 17 amino acids. The V segment lost 1 base and the J segment 0 bases; nucleotides outside the gene matches: 6. CDR1 is SGHTA, CDR2 FQGNSA, per germline.

Comments on this clonotype: One end of the junction fails to match germline, which may point to a read error. The CDR3 spells CSARDLGQDEQHF. CDR3 nucleotide sequence: TGCAGTGCTAGAGATCTTGGACAAGACGAGCAGCACTTC. The rearrangement links TRBV20-1 to TRBJ2-7; TRBD1 might be the D (5 bases). Germline CDR1 is DFQATT and CDR2 is SNEGSKA (reference sequence). This CDR3 comprises 13 residues.

This clonotype has a handful of counts. The rearrangement uses TRBV19 and TRBJ2-2; 8 bases match TRBD1. The germline V gene encodes CDR1 LNHDA and CDR2 SQIVND (reference sequence). V lost 5 bases and J lost 3; bases outside the gene matches: 8. The CDR3 is 16 amino acids. CDR3 in amino acids: CASSSGQGSYTGELFF. In nucleotides, the CDR3 is TGTGCCAGTAGTTCCGGACAGGGCTCGTACACCGGGGAGCTGTTTTTT.

This clonotype appeared once. The chain has TRBV12-3 or TRBV12-4 and TRBJ2-5, with 7 positions matching TRBD2. V lost 7 bases to trimming and J lost 7 bases; unmatched junction nucleotides: 12. This CDR3 is 14 amino acids long. The CDR3 region is CASIPSGAPRTQYF. The CDR3 bases are TGTGCCAGCATTCCCAGCGGGGCGCCCAGGACCCAGTACTTC.

This clonotype was observed at least ten times. The chain combines TRBV5-1 with TRBJ2-5, with a possible D match to TRBD1 (6 bases). The CDR3 covers 15 residues. With 3 bases removed from V and 1 base from J, the gap between germline ends came to 13 bases. Germline lookup yields CDR1 SGHRS and CDR2 YFSETQ. The DNA of the CDR3 is TGCGCCAGCAGCTGGGGAACAGGGCTCCAAGAGACCCAGTACTTC. This encodes CASSWGTGLQETQYF. Looking up the rest from reference TRBV5-1 and TRBJ2-5 gives the full variable domain: KAGVTQTPRYLIKTRGQQVTLSCSPISGHRSVSWYQQTPGQGLQFLFEYFSETQRNKGNFPGRFSGRQFSNSRSEMNVSTLELGDSALYLCASSWGTGLQETQYFGPGTRLLVL.

This clonotype has just a few counts. This rearrangement joins TRBV4-1 to TRBJ2-5; D gene ambiguous. CDR1 and CDR2 (germline): MGHRA, YSYEKL. The CDR3 loop spans 13 amino acids. The V end lost 2 bases, the J end lost 3 bases, and 7 bases lay between the germline ends. This CDR3 reads CASSQINEETQYF. The CDR3 nucleotides are TGCGCCAGCAGCCAAATCAATGAAGAGACCCAGTACTTC.

This clonotype was observed many times. J is TRBJ2-3 and V is TRBV5-1; perhaps TRBD2 as D (6 bases). Germline CDR1 SGHRS, CDR2 YFSETQ. The CDR3 covers 14 residues. V lost 5 bases and J lost 0, with 10 bases in between. CDR3 coding DNA: TGCGCCAGCAGGGTAGCGGAGAGCACAGATACGCAGTATTTT. Translated, it gives CASRVAESTDTQYF.

J is TRBJ1-5 and V is TRBV18; D unclear. Germline V gives CDR1 KGHSH, CDR2 LQKENI. The CDR3 runs 14 residues. Trimming shortened V by 6 bases and J by 3 bases, and 12 bases separated the two germline ends. The CDR3: CASSPLELNQPQHF. CDR3 bases: TGTGCCAGCTCTCCCCTGGAGCTCAATCAGCCCCAGCATTTT.

The CDR3 DNA reads as TGCGCCAGCAGCTTGACAGGGATTGGCTATGGCTACACCTTC. This translates into CASSLTGIGYGYTF. The chain combines TRBV5-1 with TRBJ1-2; tentative D call: TRBD1 (6 bases). Germline CDR1 and CDR2: SGHRS and YFSETQ. V lost 1 base and J lost 4, with 11 bases in between. The CDR3 consists of 14 residues.

In its sample, this clonotype is medium-sized (0.01 to 0.1%). The V gene is TRBV7-6, the J gene TRBJ2-3, with D unclear. Between the trimmed V and J ends, which lost 4 bases and 0 bases, there was a span of 5 bases. The V gene's germline CDR1 is SGHVS and CDR2 FNYEAQ. The length of the CDR3 is 13 residues. The CDR3 loop reads CASSYTSTDTQYF. DNA of the CDR3: TGTGCCAGCAGCTACACTAGCACAGATACGCAGTATTTT.

There are a few counts of this clonotype. This rearrangement joins TRBV19 to TRBJ1-2; D is unclear. Germline CDR1 and CDR2: LNHDA and SQIVND (reference sequence). V was clipped by 3 bases and J by 6 bases, with 11 bases between them. CDR3 length equals 13 residues. CDR3 in DNA: TGTGCCAGTAGTATCCTGGCATCAGATGGCTACACCTTC. Residues: CASSILASDGYTF. Variable domain in full (rest from reference TRBV19 and TRBJ1-2): DGGITQSPKYLFRKEGQNVTLSCEQNLNHDAMYWYRQDPGQGLRLIYYSQIVNDFQKGDIAEGYSVSREKKESFPLTVTSAQKNPTAFYLCASSILASDGYTFGSGTRLTVV.

This clonotype was detected ten times or more. The chain recombines TRBV15 with TRBJ2-7; 8 nucleotides line up with TRBD1. The germline V gene has CDR1 LNHNV and CDR2 YYDKDF (reference sequence). V trimming: 0 bases; J trimming: 6 bases; junction bases outside the gene matches: 7. This CDR3 spans 15 amino acids. The CDR3 coding sequence is TGTGCCACCAGCAGAGAGGGACAGGTCACTTCCGAGCAGTACTTC. Its protein product is CATSREGQVTSEQYF.

There are many counts of this clonotype. The chain uses TRBV18 and TRBJ2-5; 8 bases fit TRBD1. Losses at the gene ends were 2 bases for V and 4 bases for J; bases not matched to a gene: 6. The CDR3 is 15 amino acids. In germline, CDR1 is KGHSH, CDR2 LQKENI. CDR3 sequence: CASSPRTGKGETQYF. The DNA for the CDR3 is TGTGCCAGCTCACCAAGGACAGGGAAAGGAGAGACCCAGTACTTC.

This clonotype has ten or more counts. The V gene is TRBV7-2, the J gene TRBJ2-1; D tentatively reads TRBD1 or TRBD2 (6 bases each). This CDR3 has 18 amino acids. V lost 7 bases and J lost 5, with 27 bases in between. CDR1 SGHTA and CDR2 FQGNSA come from the germline V gene. The CDR3: CASTHGGESGGPHNEQFF. CDR3 DNA: TGTGCCAGCACCCACGGGGGCGAATCTGGGGGCCCCCACAATGAGCAGTTCTTC.

This clonotype has more than one count but fewer than ten. J is TRBJ2-1 and V is TRBV3-1; tentative D call: TRBD1 (6 bases). Germline-derived CDR1 and CDR2 are LGHDT and YNNKEL (reference sequence). The V and J ends lost 3 bases and 10 bases respectively, with 10 bases between them. The CDR3 is 12 amino acids. This CDR3 is CASSQGDREQFF. For the CDR3, the DNA is TGTGCCAGCAGCCAGGGAGACAGGGAGCAGTTCTTC.

V and J are TRBV6-2 or TRBV6-3 and TRBJ2-5; a weak D match, TRBD2 (5 bases). The CDR3 extends over 16 amino acids. With 5 bases removed from V and 0 bases from J, the gap between germline ends came to 16 bases. Looked up from germline, CDR1 is MNHEY and CDR2 is SVGEGT. The CDR3 nucleotides are TGTGCCAGCAGTCGTTTCCAACCGGGATACCAAGAGACCCAGTACTTC. Translation gives CASSRFQPGYQETQYF.

This chain joins TRBV4-2 and TRBJ2-3; perhaps TRBD2 as D (5 bases). The length of the CDR3 is 18 residues. CDR1 and CDR2 (germline): LGHNA, YNFKEQ. The ends were cut back, 1 base at V and 2 bases at J, with 19 bases in the middle. The CDR3 region has the DNA TGTGCCAGCAGCCAAGCGGGCGCTCTCAGCGGAGACACAGATACGCAGTATTTT. It yields the protein CASSQAGALSGDTDTQYF.

This clonotype was detected ten times or more. The genes are TRBV5-1 and TRBJ1-2; weak D call: TRBD1 (5 bases). Germline lookup yields CDR1 SGHRS and CDR2 YFSETQ. V was shortened by 3 bases and J by 7 bases, with 19 bases between the two germline ends. The CDR3 has 15 amino acids. The CDR3 loop reads CASSSLYIGGAGYTF. CDR3 in DNA: TGCGCCAGCAGCTCTCTATATATTGGGGGAGCTGGCTACACCTTC.

This clonotype showed up many times. The chain uses TRBV5-1 and TRBJ2-1; D uncertain. The germline V gene has CDR1 SGHRS and CDR2 YFSETQ. This CDR3 has 13 amino acids. Trimming stripped 0 bases from V and 6 bases from J, with 7 bases between. The DNA for the CDR3 is TGCGCCAGCAGCTTGGTCGTGGGCAATGAGCAGTTCTTC. Its protein is CASSLVVGNEQFF.

This clonotype came up many times. The V call is TRBV28, the J call TRBJ1-5, with TRBD1 matching 7 bases. The V and J ends lost 4 bases and 2 bases, in that order; junction bases with no gene match: 14. CDR1 and CDR2 (germline): MDHEN, SYDVKM. This CDR3 is 18 amino acids long. The CDR3: CASSSPGQIIAGNQPQHF. Here the CDR3 DNA reads TGTGCCAGCAGTTCACCGGGACAGATAATAGCGGGCAATCAGCCCCAGCATTTT.

This clonotype has a count of ten or more. V usage is TRBV20-1 and J usage is TRBJ1-4; D gene ambiguous. Germline V gives CDR1 DFQATT, CDR2 SNEGSKA (reference sequence). There are 14 residues in the CDR3. V lost 0 bases to trimming and J lost 4 bases, with 9 bases between them. The CDR3 sequence: CSARDVQNNEKLFF. DNA for the CDR3: TGCAGTGCTAGAGACGTTCAGAATAATGAAAAACTGTTTTTT.